This TCR beta chain was sequenced for a study of blood T cell repertoires in COVID-19. V lost 4 bases to trimming and J lost 3 bases; unmatched junction nucleotides: 14. This CDR3 is built from 17 residues. Germline loops: CDR1 SGHDT, CDR2 YYEEEE. Measured with immunoSEQ multiplex PCR; TCRdb has only the in-frame clones, and not every one. The table lists about 260,000 clones, around nine tenths of them singletons, with roughly a tenth in the top ten. The TCR sequence derives from a woman aged 70 to 79 with COVID-19, enrolled during active disease. This chain links TRBV5-6 with TRBJ1-2, with 8 bases fitting TRBD1. The sample comprised peripheral blood. As DNA, the CDR3 is TGTGCCAGCAGCGCCGGGACAGGAAATTTCGACTACTATGGCTACACCTTC. Encoded protein: CASSAGTGNFDYYGYTF. Based on the CDR3 plus reference TRBV5-6 and TRBJ1-2, the full variable domain is DAGVTQSPTHLIKTRGQQVTLRCSPKSGHDTVSWYQQALGQGPQFIFQYYEEEERQRGNFPDRFSGHQFPNYSSELNVNALLLGDSALYLCASSAGTGNFDYYGYTFGSGTRLTVV.